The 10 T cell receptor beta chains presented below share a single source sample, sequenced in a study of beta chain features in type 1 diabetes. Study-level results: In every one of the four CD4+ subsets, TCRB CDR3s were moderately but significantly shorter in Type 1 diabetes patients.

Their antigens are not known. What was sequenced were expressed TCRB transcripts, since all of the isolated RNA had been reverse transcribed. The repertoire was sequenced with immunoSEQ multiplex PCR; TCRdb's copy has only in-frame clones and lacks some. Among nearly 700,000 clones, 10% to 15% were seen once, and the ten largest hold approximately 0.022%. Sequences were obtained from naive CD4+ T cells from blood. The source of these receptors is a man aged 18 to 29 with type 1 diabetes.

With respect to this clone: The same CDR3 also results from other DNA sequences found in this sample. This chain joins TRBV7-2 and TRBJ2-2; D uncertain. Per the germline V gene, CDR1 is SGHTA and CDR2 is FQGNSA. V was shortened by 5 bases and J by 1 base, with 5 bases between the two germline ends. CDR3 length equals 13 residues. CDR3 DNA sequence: TGTGCCAGCAGCCCAAGGAACACCGGGGAGCTGTTTTTT. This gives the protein CASSPRNTGELFF. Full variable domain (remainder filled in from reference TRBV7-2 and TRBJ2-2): GAGVSQSPSNKVTEKGKDVELRCDPISGHTALYWYRQSLGQGLEFLIYFQGNSAPDKSGLPSDRFSAERTGGSVSTLTIQRTQQEDSAVYLCASSPRNTGELFFGEGSRLTVL.

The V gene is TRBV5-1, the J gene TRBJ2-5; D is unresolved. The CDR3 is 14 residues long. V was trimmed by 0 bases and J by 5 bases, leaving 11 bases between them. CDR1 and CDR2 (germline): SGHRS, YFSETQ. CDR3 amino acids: CASSLAHSRETQYF. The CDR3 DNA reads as TGCGCCAGCAGCTTGGCCCATAGTAGGGAGACCCAGTACTTC.

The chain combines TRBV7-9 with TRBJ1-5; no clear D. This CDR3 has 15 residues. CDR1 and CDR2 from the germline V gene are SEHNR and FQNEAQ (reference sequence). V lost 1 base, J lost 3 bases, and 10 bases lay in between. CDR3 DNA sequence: TGTGCCAGCAGCTTAGGAGGATCAGTCAATCAGCCCCAGCATTTT. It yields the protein CASSLGGSVNQPQHF.

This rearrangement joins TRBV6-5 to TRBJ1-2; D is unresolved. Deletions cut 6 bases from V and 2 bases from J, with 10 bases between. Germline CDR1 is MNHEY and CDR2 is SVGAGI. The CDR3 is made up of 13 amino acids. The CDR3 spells CASSTGRNYGYTF. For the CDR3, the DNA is TGTGCCAGCAGCACTGGGAGGAACTATGGCTACACCTTC.

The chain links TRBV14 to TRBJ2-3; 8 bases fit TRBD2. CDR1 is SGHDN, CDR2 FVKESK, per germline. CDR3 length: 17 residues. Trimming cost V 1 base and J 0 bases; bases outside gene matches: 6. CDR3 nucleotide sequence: TGTGCCAGCAGCCAAGCCCGGGGGGGGCGAAGCACAGATACGCAGTATTTT. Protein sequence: CASSQARGGRSTDTQYF.

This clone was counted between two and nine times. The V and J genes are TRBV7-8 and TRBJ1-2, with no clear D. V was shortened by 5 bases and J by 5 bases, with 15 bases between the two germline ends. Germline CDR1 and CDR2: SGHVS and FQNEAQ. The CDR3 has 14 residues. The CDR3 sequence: CASSPDVPGYGYTF. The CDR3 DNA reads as TGTGCCAGCAGCCCGGACGTACCGGGGTATGGCTACACCTTC.

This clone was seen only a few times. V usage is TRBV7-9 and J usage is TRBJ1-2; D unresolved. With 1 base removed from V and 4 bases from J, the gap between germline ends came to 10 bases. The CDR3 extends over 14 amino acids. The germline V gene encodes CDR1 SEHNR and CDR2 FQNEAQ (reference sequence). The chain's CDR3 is CASSLEASSYGYTF. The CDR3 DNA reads TGTGCCAGCAGCTTAGAGGCCAGCAGCTATGGCTACACCTTC. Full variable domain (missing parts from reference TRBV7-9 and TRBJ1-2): DTGVSQNPRHKITKRGQNVTFRCDPISEHNRLYWYRQTLGQGPEFLTYFQNEAQLEKSRLLSDRFSAERPKGSFSTLEIQRTEQGDSAMYLCASSLEASSYGYTFGSGTRLTVV.

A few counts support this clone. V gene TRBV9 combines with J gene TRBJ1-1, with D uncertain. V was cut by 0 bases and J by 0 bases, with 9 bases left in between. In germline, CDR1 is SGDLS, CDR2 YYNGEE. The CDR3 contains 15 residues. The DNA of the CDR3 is TGTGCCAGCAGCGTAGAGGGAGCTTTGAACACTGAAGCTTTCTTT. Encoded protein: CASSVEGALNTEAFF.

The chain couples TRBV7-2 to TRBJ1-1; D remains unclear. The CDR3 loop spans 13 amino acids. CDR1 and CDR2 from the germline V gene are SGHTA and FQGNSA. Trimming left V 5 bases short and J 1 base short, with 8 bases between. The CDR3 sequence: CASSPRANTEAFF. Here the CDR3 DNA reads TGTGCCAGCAGCCCTAGGGCGAACACTGAAGCTTTCTTT.

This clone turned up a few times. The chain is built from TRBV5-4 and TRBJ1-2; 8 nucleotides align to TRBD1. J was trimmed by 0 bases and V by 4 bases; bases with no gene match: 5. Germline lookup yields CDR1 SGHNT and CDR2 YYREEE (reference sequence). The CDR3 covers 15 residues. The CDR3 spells CASSPQGASNYGYTF. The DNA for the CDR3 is TGTGCCAGCAGCCCCCAGGGGGCTTCTAACTATGGCTACACCTTC.